This T cell receptor beta chain comes out of a study of blood T cell repertoires in COVID-19 (dated by TCRdb to the early 2020s). The study in broad terms: Samples covering the acute and convalescent phases of COVID-19 were provided by collaborators in the United States, Italy and Spain. The material from the prospective study consisted of cDNA or gDNA derived from T cells, B-cell-depleted T cells, or PBMCs. The dataset comprised deeply sampled blood TCRbeta repertoires from subjects exposed to, actively infected with, or recovered from COVID-19. The repertoires were released in a freely available public database intended as a resource for research on the immune response to SARS-CoV-2. Samples came from the ongoing ImmuneRACE study (first 160 participants) plus 1,254 subjects from 6 global collaborators. Nearly every sample came with metadata listing a de-identified subject ID, COVID-19 status, age in years and sex. Where HLA class I and class II types were available, the types were taken from metadata supplied by the sample provider, not from assay-based typing.

Results and caveats for the whole study, not just this receptor: The amount of clinical and demographic metadata varied by source and participant and was provided uncurated.

A word on this clone: It lacks a known antigen. The sample holds no much larger clone one base away, and base qualities are not on file.

Each collaborating institution followed its own protocols to collect whole blood in K2EDTA tubes. For TCRbeta analysis, collaborators shipped samples in one of three forms: frozen whole blood, isolated PBMCs, or DNA extracted from either of those sample types. CDR3 length: 14 amino acids, cysteine to phenylalanine. Only CDR3 DNA is held: 42 bases, read in frame from base 1. V gives up 2 bases and J gives up 2 bases, and the segment between their germline ends measures 10 bases. CDR1 SGHAT and CDR2 FQNNGV were looked up in the germline V gene. The immunoSEQ Assay, a bias-controlled multiplex PCR, was used to amplify TCRbeta CDR3 regions from genomic DNA. As for the original processing: The number of nucleated cells in each sample was estimated by amplification of reference gene primers within the assay. To quantify the absolute abundance of each unique TCRbeta CDR3 rearrangement, sequence reads were collapsed and filtered. For each sample, productive Simpson clonality was calculated as the square root of Simpson's diversity index over productive rearrangements. TCRdb carries this immuneACCESS record with in-frame sequences only. Its versions omit some clonotypes, under half of them owing to an unresolved V gene in the studies checked, with the rest unexplained. D and trimming were read from the DNA, whereas the V and J calls and clone size are those reported in that table. This sample lists 140,000 to 150,000 clones; about nine tenths were detected once. 2.3% of the sample lies in the top ten.

The chain joins TRBV11-2 to TRBJ2-7; a tentative D match to TRBD2 spans 5 bases. This clonotype was sampled from a human donor in a cohort sampled during active COVID-19. Sequencing was performed on peripheral blood. At the DNA level, the sequence is TGTGCCAGCAGCTTACCGGAGGCGCCCTACGAGCAGTACTTC. Translated, it gives CASSLPEAPYEQYF.